In this sample, the clone carrying this T cell receptor (beta chain) turned up a few times. Sequencing was performed with immunoSEQ multiplex PCR; in TCRdb, only in-frame clones are kept and a portion is missing. Here the sample spans roughly 35,000 clones, roughly 79% being singletons. These data are taken from a study of OX40 agonist ivuxolimab in advanced cancers. The germline CDR1 and CDR2 sequences are MDHEN and SYDVKM. The V end lost 10 bases, the J end lost 4 bases, and 13 bases lay between the germline ends. This CDR3 has 13 residues. This specimen consisted of CD4+ or CD8+ T cells sorted from blood, obtained in a trial of the OX40 agonist ivuxolimab. This receptor was taken from an adult with an advanced solid tumor such as melanoma, head and neck, liver or kidney cancer. This chain links TRBV28 with TRBJ1-4; D unclear. The CDR3 nucleotides are TGTGCCACCGGACGGTCCAATAATGAAAAACTGTTTTTT. This codes for CATGRSNNEKLFF.